The entry that follows covers one TCR beta chain sequence. Its antigen specificity is not known. Nothing much larger sits one base from this clone, and base qualities are not available. Participants in the prospective study were enrolled through a virtual design, were aged about 18 to 100 years, and lived in roughly 24 United States geographic areas. In the prospective study, cohorts were assigned on the basis of participant-reported clinical history obtained from a screening survey and a study questionnaire. For ImmuneRACE Cohort 3, a participant was defined as recovered based on two consecutive negative NP/OP PCR tests, clearance by a healthcare professional, or resolution of symptoms. In the prospective study, mobile phlebotomists collected whole blood, serum and a nasopharyngeal or oropharyngeal swab from each participant. Over an approximately 2-month period, participants in the prospective study had the option of providing additional blood draws and questionnaires. Before DNA extraction, prospective study blood samples were shipped either frozen or at room temperature.

The source of the sample is a study of blood T cell repertoires in COVID-19 (dated by TCRdb to between 2020 and 2021). Context from the whole study: Samples covering the acute and convalescent phases of COVID-19 were provided by collaborators in the United States, Italy and Spain. HLA class I and class II types, where available, came from metadata supplied by the sample provider rather than from assay-based typing. Samples were obtained from the ongoing ImmuneRACE study (first 160 participants) and from 1,200 or so subjects provided by 6 global collaborators. The sample metadata nearly always contained a de-identified subject ID, COVID-19 status, age in years and sex. A freely available public database, intended as a resource for researchers studying the immune response to SARS-CoV-2, is where the repertoires were released. The dataset comprised deeply sampled blood TCRbeta repertoires from subjects exposed to, actively infected with, or recovered from COVID-19. The prospective study material was composed of cDNA or gDNA derived from T cells, B-cell-depleted T cells, or PBMCs.

Relative to germline, V is 6 bases shorter and J is 2 bases shorter, with 8 bases between their ends. CDR1 and CDR2, looked up from the germline V gene, are SNHLY and FYNNEI. From its cysteine to its phenylalanine, the CDR3 spans 13 amino acids. Of all the DNA, just the CDR3 is kept, 39 bases in frame from base 1. TCRbeta CDR3 regions were amplified from genomic DNA using the immunoSEQ Assay, a bias-controlled multiplex PCR. Under the source paper's analysis protocol: The number of nucleated cells in each sample was estimated by amplification of reference gene primers within the assay. To quantify the absolute abundance of each unique TCRbeta CDR3 rearrangement, sequence reads were collapsed and filtered. For each sample, productive Simpson clonality was calculated as the square root of Simpson's diversity index across productive rearrangements. In TCRdb, the immuneACCESS table is reduced to in-frame sequences with V and J assigned. These tables do not hold every clone; where another copy was compared, an unresolved V gene accounts for under half, and the others remain unexplained. The V and J calls and clone size come from that table; D and trimming were worked out from the DNA. This sample holds approximately 150,000 clones; 85% were observed only once. The top ten clones comprise 6.2% of the sample.

What the authors observed across the whole study: Clinical and demographic metadata were provided uncurated, with the amount varying by source and participant.

This receptor was identified in a woman aged 40 to 50 who had recovered from COVID-19. Sequenced sample: PBMCs or T cells enriched from blood (not recorded which). The V gene is TRBV2 and the J gene is TRBJ1-3; D gene: possibly TRBD1, on 5 matching bases. The nucleotide sequence is TGTGCCAGCAGGGAGGGGCCTGGAAACACCATATATTTT. This is translated as CASREGPGNTIYF. Joined to the reference TRBV2 and TRBJ1-3 proteins, this CDR3 gives the full variable domain: EPEVTQTPSHQVTQMGQEVILRCVPISNHLYFYWYRQILGQKVEFLVSFYNNEISEKSEIFDDQFSVERPDGSNFTLKIRSTKLEDSAMYFCASREGPGNTIYFGEGSWLTVV.